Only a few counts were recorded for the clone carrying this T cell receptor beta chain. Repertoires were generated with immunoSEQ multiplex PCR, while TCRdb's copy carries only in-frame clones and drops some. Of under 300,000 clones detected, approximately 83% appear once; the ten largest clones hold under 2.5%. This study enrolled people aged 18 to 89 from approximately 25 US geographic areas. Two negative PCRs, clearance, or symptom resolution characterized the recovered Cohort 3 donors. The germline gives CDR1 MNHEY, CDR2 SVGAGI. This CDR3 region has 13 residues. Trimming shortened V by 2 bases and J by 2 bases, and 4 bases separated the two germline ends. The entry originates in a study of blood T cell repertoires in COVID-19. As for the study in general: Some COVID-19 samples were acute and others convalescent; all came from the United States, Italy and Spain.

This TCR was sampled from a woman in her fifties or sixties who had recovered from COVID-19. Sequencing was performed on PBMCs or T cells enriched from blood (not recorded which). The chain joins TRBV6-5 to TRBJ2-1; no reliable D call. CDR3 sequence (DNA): TGTGCCAGCAGTTACCGAGCCTACAATGAGCAGTTCTTC. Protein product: CASSYRAYNEQFF.